Below are 16 T cell receptor beta chains sequenced from a single sample in a study of Graves' ophthalmopathy and Graves' hyperthyroidism. Amplifying from RNA transcripts, the study obtained TCR beta CDR3 regions. HTBI primers served in a first-round RT-PCR, which a second-round multiplex PCR followed. MiXCR was run by TCRdb on the multiplex PCR reads, yielding one entry per CDR3 protein. The table records roughly 500,000 distinct CDR3 sequences, about an eighth of them present only once. The specimen was blood. These receptors originate from a woman aged 30 to 39 with Graves' ophthalmopathy.

This clonotype was detected ten times or more. The V and J genes are TRBV14 and TRBJ2-2, with TRBD1 matching 9 bases. Germline CDR1 is SGHDN and CDR2 is FVKESK. After removal of 4 bases from V and 2 bases from J, the junction contained 8 bases not matched to a gene. This CDR3 comprises 17 residues. CDR3 sequence (DNA): TGTGCCAGCAGCCCTTTGGACAGGGGCGTTAACACCGGGGAGCTGTTTTTT. Translating gives CASSPLDRGVNTGELFF.

The rearrangement joins TRBV4-1 to TRBJ1-1, with D unclear. Deletions cut 4 bases from V and 10 bases from J, with 22 bases between. Germline V CDR1 and CDR2: MGHRA, YSYEKL. The CDR3 has 15 amino acids. CDR3 in DNA: TGCGCCAGCAGCCCAAGAGGCCCAGATATTCCAGGAGCTTTCTTT. The encoded protein is CASSPRGPDIPGAFF.

The table lists this clonotype with many counts. The rearrangement links TRBV5-5 to TRBJ1-1; D call uncertain. CDR3 length equals 12 residues. Trimming removed 3 bases at V and 5 bases at J, with 8 bases between. Germline CDR1 reads SGHKS; CDR2 reads YYEKEE (reference sequence). CDR3 protein: CASSWRGTEAFF. CDR3 DNA sequence: TGTGCCAGCAGCTGGAGAGGGACTGAAGCTTTCTTT. Together with reference TRBV5-5 and TRBJ1-1, the CDR3 gives the full variable domain: DAGVTQSPTHLIKTRGQQVTLRCSPISGHKSVSWYQQVLGQGPQFIFQYYEKEERGRGNFPDRFSARQFPNYSSELNVNALLLGDSALYLCASSWRGTEAFFGQGTRLTVV.

This clonotype was detected many times. This chain links TRBV4-1 with TRBJ1-5; D gene uncertain. The V end lost 1 base, the J end lost 6 bases, and 13 bases lay between the germline ends. The CDR3 runs 15 residues. Germline CDR1 reads MGHRA; CDR2 reads YSYEKL. CDR3 in DNA: TGCGCCAGCAGCCAAGTTTTCGTGGCAAGTCAGCCCCAGCATTTT. Amino acids: CASSQVFVASQPQHF.

At least ten counts were recorded for this clonotype. This chain's CDR3 is CASSYSDRGWNTEAFF. The CDR3 DNA follows: TGTGCCAGCAGTTACTCAGACAGGGGCTGGAACACTGAAGCTTTCTTT. V and J are TRBV6-5 and TRBJ1-1, with 8 nucleotides matching TRBD1. The CDR3 runs 16 residues. Germline values: CDR1 MNHEY, CDR2 SVGAGI. The ends lost 0 bases at V and 1 base at J; junction bases unmatched: 4.

This clonotype came up many times. The chain carries TRBV30 and TRBJ2-7, with 8 nucleotides matching TRBD1. Germline CDR1 and CDR2: GTSNPN and SVGIG (reference sequence). CDR3 length: 14 amino acids. After removal of 6 bases from V and 2 bases from J, the junction contained 9 bases not matched to a gene. The CDR3 region is CACPIGTGPYEQYF. CDR3 DNA sequence: TGTGCCTGCCCTATCGGGACAGGACCCTACGAGCAGTACTTC.

This clonotype was seen many times. The rearrangement links TRBV20-1 to TRBJ2-5, with 9 bases fitting TRBD1. The CDR3 is made up of 15 amino acids. Germline loops: CDR1 DFQATT, CDR2 SNEGSKA (reference sequence). V dropped 3 bases and J dropped 5; count of bases not matched to a gene: 10. CDR3 in amino acids: CSARSQQGARETQYF. The CDR3 nucleotides are TGCAGTGCTAGGAGCCAACAGGGGGCGCGGGAGACCCAGTACTTC.

This clonotype was observed at least ten times. Here the CDR3 reads CASSFPTGQGGGSYNSPLHF. The CDR3 DNA follows: TGTGCCAGCAGTTTCCCTACTGGACAGGGAGGGGGCTCCTATAATTCACCCCTCCACTTT. J is TRBJ1-6 and V is TRBV28, with TRBD1 matching 8 bases. Germline assignment: CDR1 MDHEN and CDR2 SYDVKM. V lost 3 bases to trimming and J lost 0 bases; unmatched junction nucleotides: 13. The CDR3 sequence is 20 residues long.

V gene TRBV20-1 combines with J gene TRBJ2-5; maybe TRBD1 (6 bases). This CDR3 is built from 14 residues. Trimming removed 3 bases from V and 4 bases from J, with 15 bases in between. The germline CDR1 and CDR2 sequences are DFQATT and SNEGSKA (reference sequence). CDR3 DNA: TGCAGTGCTAGGTACCCGACAGGTCTAGAGACCCAGTACTTC. This gives the protein CSARYPTGLETQYF.

V usage is TRBV12-3 or TRBV12-4 and J usage is TRBJ1-3, with TRBD1 as a possible D gene (6 bases). The CDR3 covers 15 residues. The V and J ends lost 4 bases and 2 bases respectively, with 12 bases between them. The CDR3 here is CASSSTGHTGNTIYF. CDR3 coding DNA: TGTGCCAGCAGTTCTACGGGACACACTGGAAACACCATATATTTT.

This clonotype was counted at least ten times. V and J are TRBV4-2 and TRBJ1-5; no definite D call. The V gene's germline CDR1 is LGHNA and CDR2 YNFKEQ. With 1 base removed from V and 9 bases from J, the gap between germline ends came to 10 bases. This CDR3 contains 13 residues. The CDR3 DNA follows: TGTGCCAGCAGCCAAGGGGAGACTGGGCCCCAGCATTTT. Protein product: CASSQGETGPQHF.

On this clonotype itself: The junction does not match germline at one end; this may be a read error. V is TRBV20-1 and J is TRBJ1-1; 7 nucleotides match TRBD1. CDR1 is DFQATT, CDR2 SNEGSKA, per germline (reference sequence). This CDR3 is 17 amino acids long. DNA for the CDR3: TGTAGTGCTAGAGTGGGACAGACCTACGGGGGTTACACTGAAGCTTGCTTT. It specifies CSARVGQTYGGYTEACF.

This clonotype was detected many times. The chain joins TRBV12-3 or TRBV12-4 to TRBJ1-2, with D possibly being TRBD1 (6 bases). The V and J ends lost 6 bases and 4 bases respectively, with 15 bases between them. The CDR3 totals 14 residues. The CDR3 spells CASSPIQGSYGYTF. CDR3 DNA: TGTGCCAGCAGCCCAATACAGGGCTCCTATGGCTACACCTTC.

Many counts were recorded for this clonotype. The chain recombines TRBV11-2 with TRBJ2-5; D might be TRBD1 or TRBD2, each matching 5 bases. Per germline, CDR1 SGHAT and CDR2 FQNNGV. V gave up 2 bases and J gave up 5 bases, with 12 bases separating them. The CDR3 covers 14 residues. This CDR3 reads CASSLRGAVETQYF. The CDR3 DNA sequence: TGTGCCAGCAGCTTAAGAGGGGCGGTGGAGACCCAGTACTTC.

At least ten counts were recorded for this clonotype. The CDR3 reads CASRGTGLSTQYF. DNA of the CDR3: TGTGCCAGCAGGGGGACAGGGCTCTCGACCCAGTACTTC. This chain connects TRBV7-9 to TRBJ2-5; 9 positions agree with TRBD1. CDR1 and CDR2 (germline): SEHNR, FQNEAQ (reference sequence). The trim removed 6 bases at V and 7 bases at J, leaving 6 bases unmatched. The CDR3 consists of 13 residues. The variable domain in full, completed from reference TRBV7-9 and TRBJ2-5, reads DTGVSQNPRHKITKRGQNVTFRCDPISEHNRLYWYRQTLGQGPEFLTYFQNEAQLEKSRLLSDRFSAERPKGSFSTLEIQRTEQGDSAMYLCASRGTGLSTQYFGPGTRLLVL.

The chain carries TRBV28 and TRBJ2-7, with a tentative D call TRBD1 (6 bases). The germline V gene encodes CDR1 MDHEN and CDR2 SYDVKM. The CDR3 extends over 14 amino acids. V was clipped by 5 bases and J by 0 bases, with 11 bases between them. CDR3 region: CASSRGLSSYEQYF. The CDR3 DNA reads as TGTGCCAGCAGTAGGGGGTTGAGCTCCTACGAGCAGTACTTC.